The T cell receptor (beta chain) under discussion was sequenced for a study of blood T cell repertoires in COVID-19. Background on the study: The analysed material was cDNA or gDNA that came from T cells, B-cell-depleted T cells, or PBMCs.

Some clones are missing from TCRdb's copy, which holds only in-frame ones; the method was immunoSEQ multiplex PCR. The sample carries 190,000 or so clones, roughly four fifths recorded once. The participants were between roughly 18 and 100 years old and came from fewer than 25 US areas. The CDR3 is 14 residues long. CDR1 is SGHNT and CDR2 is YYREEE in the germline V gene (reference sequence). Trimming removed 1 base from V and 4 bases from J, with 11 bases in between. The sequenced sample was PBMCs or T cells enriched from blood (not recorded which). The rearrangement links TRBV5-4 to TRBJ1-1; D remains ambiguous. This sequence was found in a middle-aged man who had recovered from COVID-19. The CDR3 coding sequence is TGTGCCAGCAGCTTGACAGTTATGAGCACTGAAGCTTTCTTT. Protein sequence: CASSLTVMSTEAFF.